A selection of T cell receptor beta chains follows, all from one sample in a study of T cells in Graves' hyperthyroidism and ophthalmopathy. MiXCR, run by TCRdb on the multiplex PCR reads, gives a single entry per CDR3 protein. The data show around 260,000 distinct CDR3 sequences, with less than 30% seen just once and approximately 30% held by the top ten. Material for sequencing was blood. These receptors all come from a man in his forties with Graves' hyperthyroidism that later progressed to Graves' ophthalmopathy. CDR3s include the opening cysteine and the closing phenylalanine or tryptophan. D genes are given only for firm matches. Clone size is not always given. Where it is, it says once, few, many or a class for expanded clones.

abundance	v_gene	d_gene	j_gene	CDR3nt	CDR3aa
many	TRBV19	TRBD1	TRBJ2-6	TGTGCCAGTAGTATCCGGGACAGGGAGACTGGGGCCAACGTCCTGACTTTC	CASSIRDRETGANVLTF
many	TRBV6-5	.	TRBJ1-1	TGTGCCAGCAGTTACAGCCGGGGACGGTTGAACACTGAAGCTTTCTTT	CASSYSRGRLNTEAFF
many	TRBV30	.	TRBJ1-2	TGTGCCTGGAATAAAGGCCAGGGAGCCGGCTATGGCTACACCTTC	CAWNKGQGAGYGYTF
many	TRBV6-5	TRBD1	TRBJ1-3	TGTGCCAGCAGACCGCCGACAGGGATTTTCACCATATATTTT	CASRPPTGIFTIYF
many	TRBV5-1	.	TRBJ1-5	TGCGCCAGCAGTTTCGACGGCAATAGCAATCAGCCCCAGCATTTT	CASSFDGNSNQPQHF
.	TRBV6-2/TRBV6-3	TRBD1	TRBJ1-5	TGTGCCACCCCCAGGATGGGACAGGGTGGCCGGGCGGATCAGCCCCAGCATTTT	CATPRMGQGGRADQPQHF
many	TRBV12-3/TRBV12-4	.	TRBJ1-6	TGTGCCAGCAGCTTCAGGGGAATCGATAATTCACCCCTCCACTTT	CASSFRGIDNSPLHF
many	TRBV28	TRBD2	TRBJ2-5	TGTGCCAGCAGTCCTAGAGCGGGAGGAGAGACCCAGTACTTC	CASSPRAGGETQYF
many	TRBV24-1	.	TRBJ2-7	TGTGCCCGCAGTAGGGACGAGCAGTACTTC	CARSRDEQYF
many	TRBV12-5	.	TRBJ1-1	TGTGCTAGTGGTTTGGTACTGGGGACCCCTGAGGGCACTGAAGCTTTCTTT	CASGLVLGTPEGTEAFF
many	TRBV11-2	.	TRBJ1-1	TGTGCCAGCAGCCTATCTGGGGGGTTAAGTACTGAAGCTTTCTTT	CASSLSGGLSTEAFF
many	TRBV5-1	.	TRBJ2-7	TGCGCCAGCAGCTTGGACTCCGGCCCCTACGAGCAGTACTTC	CASSLDSGPYEQYF
once	TRBV27	.	TRBJ2-7	TGTGCCAGCAGTTTCATCAGGGGAAGGTACGAGCAGTACTTC	CASSFIRGRYEQYF
many	TRBV28	.	TRBJ1-5	TGTGCCAGCAGTCGGAACAGGGCGGATCAGCCCCAGCATTTT	CASSRNRADQPQHF
many	TRBV11-2	TRBD2	TRBJ2-5	TGTGCCAGCAGCCCGGGACTATCTCAAGAGACCCAGTACTTC	CASSPGLSQETQYF
many	TRBV15	.	TRBJ1-1	TGTGCCACCAGCAGAGAATTTCCTACCTGGTCGGTCCCTGAAGCTTTCTTT	CATSREFPTWSVPEAFF
.	TRBV20-1	TRBD1	TRBJ2-7	TGCAGTGCTCCAGACAGGGTTAGCTACGAGCAGTACTTC	CSAPDRVSYEQYF
many	TRBV6-1	.	TRBJ1-1	TGTGCCAGCAGTCAACGGATCACTGAAGCTTTCTTT	CASSQRITEAFF
.	TRBV20-1	TRBD1	TRBJ1-3	TGCAGTGCTAGCCAGGGGGCGCGAGTCACTAGGGACACCATATATTTT	CSASQGARVTRDTIYF
few	TRBV6-5	.	TRBJ2-7	TGTGCCAGCAGTTACTCGAGGGGCCACGAGCAGTACTTC	CASSYSRGHEQYF
.	TRBV4-3	.	TRBJ1-5	TGCGCCAGCAGCCAAGATTTGATACGGCCCCAGCATTTT	CASSQDLIRPQHF
many	TRBV7-8	.	TRBJ2-5	TGTGCCAGCAGCCGACAGGGACTCCAAGAGACCCAGTACTTC	CASSRQGLQETQYF
.	TRBV6-2/TRBV6-3	.	TRBJ1-5	TGTGCCAGCACATCGGTTGGGGGGGTACAGCCCCAGCATTTT	CASTSVGGVQPQHF
many	TRBV9	TRBD1	TRBJ2-5	TGTGCCAGCAGCGTAAGACAGGGGGCGCGAGAGGAGACCCAGTACTTC	CASSVRQGAREETQYF
many	TRBV11-2	.	TRBJ2-7	TGTGCCAGCAGCGAAAACGTGGGGCCCTCCTACGAGCAGTACTTC	CASSENVGPSYEQYF
.	TRBV30	.	TRBJ2-5	TGTGCCTGGAGTGGATCAGAGACCCAGTACTTC	CAWSGSETQYF
many	TRBV12-5	TRBD2	TRBJ2-7	TGTGCTAGTGGTTTGGTACTGGGGCGGGAGTCTCCGAACGAGCAGTACTTC	CASGLVLGRESPNEQYF
many	TRBV6-5	.	TRBJ2-7	TGTGCCAGCAGTTACCCGTCTTCAACCGAGCAGTACTTC	CASSYPSSTEQYF
.	TRBV12-3/TRBV12-4	.	TRBJ2-7	TGTGCCAGCAGAATCTCAGGGGATTCGTACGAGCAGTACTTC	CASRISGDSYEQYF
.	TRBV6-2/TRBV6-3	TRBD1	TRBJ2-5	TGTGCCAGCAGCCTAGGGACAGGGGGAAAAGAGACCCAGTACTTC	CASSLGTGGKETQYF
many	TRBV3-1	TRBD2	TRBJ2-5	TGTGCCAGCAGTTCGACTAGCGGGAGTTGGGAGACCCAGTACTTC	CASSSTSGSWETQYF
.	TRBV20-1	.	TRBJ1-1	TGCAGTGCTAGAGTGACCGGACAGAGACTTATGAACACTGAAGCTTTCTTT	CSARVTGQRLMNTEAFF
many	TRBV12-3/TRBV12-4	.	TRBJ1-1	TGTGCCAGCGCCCTGGGCACCCACACTGAAGCTTTCTTT	CASALGTHTEAFF
many	TRBV6-5	.	TRBJ1-1	TGTGCCAGCAGTTACAGTGGGACCTCCGAAGCTTTCTTT	CASSYSGTSEAFF
.	TRBV6-2/TRBV6-3	.	TRBJ1-1	TGTGCCAGCAGGCGTCTAACATACGAGGGCATTGAAGCTTTCTTT	CASRRLTYEGIEAFF
.	TRBV6-5	TRBD1	TRBJ1-5	TGTGCCAGCAGTCACCGAACCGACAGGGCGAATCAGCCCCAGCATTTT	CASSHRTDRANQPQHF
many	TRBV5-1	.	TRBJ1-2	TGCGCCAGCAGGGACGGAGAGATAGATGGCTACACCTTC	CASRDGEIDGYTF
.	TRBV6-1	.	TRBJ1-1	TGTGCCAGCAGTGTATCCAGGGGAGGAACTTTCTTT	CASSVSRGGTFF
.	TRBV12-3/TRBV12-4	.	TRBJ1-3	TGTGCCAGCAGTGATATGAGGTCCTCTGGAAACACCATATATTTT	CASSDMRSSGNTIYF
many	TRBV10-3	.	TRBJ2-5	TGTGCCATCAGTGCGGACCAAGAGACCCAGTACTTC	CAISADQETQYF
many	TRBV7-3	.	TRBJ1-2	TGTGCCAGCAGGTTTTCGACAGAGAACTATGGCTACACCTTC	CASRFSTENYGYTF
.	TRBV28	TRBD1	TRBJ1-5	TGTGCCAGCAGTCCGAGGACAGGGTGGGATCAGCCCCAGCATTTT	CASSPRTGWDQPQHF
many	TRBV2	.	TRBJ2-5	TGTGCCAGCAGTGATCTTCCGGAAGAGACCCAGTACTTC	CASSDLPEETQYF
few	TRBV3-1	.	TRBJ1-1	TGTGTCAGCAGCCAACGGGGGGCCTCTGAAGCTTTCTTT	CVSSQRGASEAFF
many	TRBV10-3	.	TRBJ2-7	TGTGCCATCAGTGAGGGAGGGGACTACGAGCAGTACTTC	CAISEGGDYEQYF
many	TRBV7-1	TRBD2	TRBJ2-7	TGTGCCAGCAGCTCCGTTCCCCCCGGACTAGCGGGAGTCAAAGGAAACTACGAGCAGTACTTC	CASSSVPPGLAGVKGNYEQYF
many	TRBV7-3	.	TRBJ2-2	TGTGCCAGCAGCTCTCTTCGGGACGCCGGGGAGCTGTTTTTT	CASSSLRDAGELFF
.	TRBV15	.	TRBJ1-6	TGTGCCACCAGCAGAGTCTTCAGTTCCCCCCTCCACTTT	CATSRVFSSPLHF
.	TRBV10-3	TRBD2	TRBJ2-5	TGTGCCATCAGTGAGTCGAGAGGCAAGAGACTAGCGGAACAAGAGACCCAGTACTTC	CAISESRGKRLAEQETQYF
many	TRBV12-3/TRBV12-4	.	TRBJ2-7	TGTGCCAGCAGTTTGTATGGGAGCCTAGGAGACGAGCAGTACTTC	CASSLYGSLGDEQYF
many	TRBV14	TRBD1	TRBJ1-2	TGTGCCAGCAGCCACGGACAGGGGGCATACTATGGCTACACCTTC	CASSHGQGAYYGYTF
few	TRBV11-2	.	TRBJ2-5	TGTGCCAGCAGCTTAGCGGACCACCAAGAGACCCAGTACTTC	CASSLADHQETQYF
many	TRBV5-6	.	TRBJ1-5	TGTGCCAGCAGCTTGGCCGGGGGGGCTCAGCCCCAGCATTTT	CASSLAGGAQPQHF
many	TRBV9	.	TRBJ2-2	TGTGCCAGCGAGGCCTCCGACACCGGGGAGCTGTTTTTT	CASEASDTGELFF
once	TRBV24-1	.	TRBJ2-2	TGTGCCACCAGTGATCCAGGACCAACCACCCAATACACCGGGGAGCTGTTTTTT	CATSDPGPTTQYTGELFF
many	TRBV7-6	.	TRBJ1-1	TGTGCCAGCAGCTTAGCGACAGAAATGAACACTGAAGCTTTCTTT	CASSLATEMNTEAFF
many	TRBV7-3	.	TRBJ1-1	TGTGCCAGCAGCTTAATGTCGGGGACTGAAGCTTTCTTT	CASSLMSGTEAFF